This T cell receptor beta chain was found in a study of control samples from healthy donors and cancer patients. V was trimmed by 5 bases and J by 9 bases, leaving 11 bases between them. This CDR3 has 12 amino acids. Sequencing used immunoSEQ multiplex PCR; TCRdb keeps in-frame clones, though not all of them. The data contain about 75,000 clones, around 95% of them seen just once; the ten biggest clones take up more than 5.5%. The sequencing input was blood. The rearrangement uses TRBV12-3 or TRBV12-4 and TRBJ1-3; D remains unclear. The receptor was derived from a woman aged 35 to 49 in good health. The CDR3 DNA reads as TGTGCCAGCAGTCTCGGTCTGGCCACCATATATTTT. Amino acid sequence: CASSLGLATIYF.